These T cell receptor beta chains were read from a single sample in a study of blood T cell repertoires in COVID-19. This table comes from immunoSEQ multiplex PCR, and its TCRdb copy is limited to in-frame clones, with some not included. Among about 70,000 clones, approximately 90% were seen once, and the ten largest hold under 1.5%. The specimen sequenced was peripheral blood. The receptors come from a human donor in a cohort sampled during active COVID-19. Both conserved end residues are trimmed from each CDR3.

>TRBV5-6|13|TRBJ2-1
ASSLVWGDYNEQF
>TRBV19|13|TRBJ2-1
ASSIAGGPYNEQF
>TRBV3-1/TRBV3-2|13|TRBJ2-7
ASSPRASGRNEQY
>TRBV6-4|12|TRBJ1-5
ASSDPRRGQPQH
>TRBV9|12|TRBJ2-5
ASSSTDSPGDQY
>TRBV10-3|13|TRBJ2-3
AIRTSESRTDTQY
>TRBV25-1|13|TRBJ2-1
ASSGGRSSYNEQF
>TRBV7-9|13|TRBJ2-3
ASSSLARSTDTQY
>TRBV7-2|15|TRBJ2-7
ASSLEGHRGTFYEQY
>TRBV5-8|12|TRBJ1-2
ASSYLSGGPGYT
>TRBV7-9|12|TRBJ2-1
ASSLGQTYNEQF